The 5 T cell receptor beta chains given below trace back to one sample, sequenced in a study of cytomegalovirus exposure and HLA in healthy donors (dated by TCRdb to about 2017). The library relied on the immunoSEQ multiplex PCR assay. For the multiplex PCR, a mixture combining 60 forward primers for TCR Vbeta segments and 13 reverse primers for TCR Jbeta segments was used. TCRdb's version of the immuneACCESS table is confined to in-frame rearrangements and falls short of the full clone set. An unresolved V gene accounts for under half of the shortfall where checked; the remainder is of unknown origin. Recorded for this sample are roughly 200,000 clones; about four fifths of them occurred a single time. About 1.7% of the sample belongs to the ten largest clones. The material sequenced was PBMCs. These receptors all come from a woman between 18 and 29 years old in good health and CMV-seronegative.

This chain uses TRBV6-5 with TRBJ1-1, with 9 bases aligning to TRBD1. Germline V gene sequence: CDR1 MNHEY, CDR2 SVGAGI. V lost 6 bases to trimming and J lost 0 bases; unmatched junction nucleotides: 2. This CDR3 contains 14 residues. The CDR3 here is CASSRDRVNTEAFF. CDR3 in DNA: TGTGCCAGCAGCCGGGACAGGGTGAACACTGAAGCTTTCTTT.

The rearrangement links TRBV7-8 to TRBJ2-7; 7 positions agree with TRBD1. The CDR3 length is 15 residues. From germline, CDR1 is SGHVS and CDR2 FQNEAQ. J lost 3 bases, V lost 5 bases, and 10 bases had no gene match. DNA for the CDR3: TGTGCCAGCAGCCAAGCAGGGACAGCCCTCTACGAGCAGTACGTC. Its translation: CASSQAGTALYEQYV.

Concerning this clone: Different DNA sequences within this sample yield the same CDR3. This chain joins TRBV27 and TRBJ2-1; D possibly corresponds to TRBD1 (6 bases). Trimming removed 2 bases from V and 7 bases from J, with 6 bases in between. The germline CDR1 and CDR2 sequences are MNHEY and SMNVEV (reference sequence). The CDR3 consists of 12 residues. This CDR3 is CASSLQGNEQFF. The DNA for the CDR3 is TGTGCCAGCAGTTTACAGGGGAATGAGCAGTTCTTC.

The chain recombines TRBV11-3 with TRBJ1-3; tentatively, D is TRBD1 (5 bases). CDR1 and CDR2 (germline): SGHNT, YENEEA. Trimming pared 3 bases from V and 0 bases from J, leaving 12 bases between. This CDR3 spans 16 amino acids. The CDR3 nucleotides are TGTGCCAGCAGCTTTACAGGCATCACCTCTGGAAACACCATATATTTT. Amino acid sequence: CASSFTGITSGNTIYF. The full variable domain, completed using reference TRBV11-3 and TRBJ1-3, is EAGVVQSPRYKIIEKKQPVAFWCNPISGHNTLYWYLQNLGQGPELLIRYENEEAVDDSQLPKDRFSAERLKGVDSTLKIQPAELGDSAVYLCASSFTGITSGNTIYFGEGSWLTVV.

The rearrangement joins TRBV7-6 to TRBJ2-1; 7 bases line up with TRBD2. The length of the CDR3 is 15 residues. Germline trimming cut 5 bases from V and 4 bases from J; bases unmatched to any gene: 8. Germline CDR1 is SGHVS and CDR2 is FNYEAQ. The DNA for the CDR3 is TGTGCCAGCAGCCCGCTAGCGGATTTATACAATGAGCAGTTCTTC. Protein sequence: CASSPLADLYNEQFF.